These 17 T cell receptor beta chains came from one sample sequenced in a study of cytomegalovirus exposure and HLA in healthy donors. PCR used 60 Vbeta primers and 13 Jbeta primers. Measured with immunoSEQ multiplex PCR; TCRdb has only the in-frame clones, and not every one. Altogether approximately 74,000 clones are present, approximately 81% being singletons, with the ten largest covering 2.5% to 3%. The specimen sequenced was PBMCs. Receptor source: a woman under 40 in good health and CMV-seronegative.

This chain uses TRBV7-9 with TRBJ1-1; TRBD1 is a possible D gene (5 bases). The V gene lost 1 base and the J gene lost 4 bases, with 19 bases spanning the gap. The CDR3 is 17 amino acids. Germline V gene sequence: CDR1 SEHNR, CDR2 FQNEAQ (reference sequence). In DNA form, the CDR3 reads TGTGCCAGCAGCTTAGTAGGAGGGGCAGGGCGGTTCACTGAAGCTTTCTTT. This gives the protein CASSLVGGAGRFTEAFF.

This sequence joins TRBV27 and TRBJ2-7, with 7 bases lining up with TRBD1. Germline loops: CDR1 MNHEY, CDR2 SMNVEV (reference sequence). The CDR3 is made up of 16 amino acids. V trimming: 5 bases; J trimming: 4 bases; junction bases outside the gene matches: 14. Here the CDR3 reads CASSPRGLIHEYEQYF. CDR3 in DNA: TGTGCCAGCAGTCCTAGGGGGCTCATACACGAATACGAGCAGTACTTC.

CDR3 bases: TGTGCCAGTAGTCTCCGGCAGGGGAGCATAGGGTACGAGCAGTACTTC. Translating gives CASSLRQGSIGYEQYF. J is TRBJ2-7 and V is TRBV19, with D possibly being TRBD1 (6 bases). This CDR3 has 16 residues. Germline-derived CDR1 and CDR2 are LNHDA and SQIVND (reference sequence). The V gene lost 5 bases and the J gene lost 4 bases, with 21 bases spanning the gap.

This sequence joins TRBV6-4 and TRBJ1-5; 7 positions agree with TRBD1. The CDR3 has 15 amino acids. The V and J ends lost 4 bases and 2 bases, in that order; junction bases with no gene match: 5. Germline V gene lookup returns CDR1 MRHNA and CDR2 SNTAGT. The CDR3 DNA follows: TGTGCCAGCAGTGCAACAGGGGTAGGCAATCAGCCCCAGCATTTT. Translating gives CASSATGVGNQPQHF.

This chain joins TRBV5-6 and TRBJ1-5, with D unclear. CDR1 and CDR2 (germline): SGHDT, YYEEEE. V lost 5 bases and J 3 bases, leaving 6 bases between the germline ends. This CDR3 is built from 12 residues. This CDR3 is CASSLYNQPQHF. The CDR3 region has the DNA TGTGCCAGCAGTCTTTACAATCAGCCCCAGCATTTT.

The chain has TRBV5-6 and TRBJ1-1, with D perhaps matching TRBD1 (5 bases). Germline loops: CDR1 SGHDT, CDR2 YYEEEE. The CDR3 consists of 16 residues. The V end lost 4 bases, the J end lost 1 base, and 17 bases lay between the germline ends. CDR3 DNA sequence: TGTGCCAGCAGCCCGCAGGATTTAGACAGGAACACTGAAGCTTTCTTT. This translates into CASSPQDLDRNTEAFF.

The J gene is TRBJ2-6, the V gene TRBV29-1; 10 bases agree with TRBD1. With 6 bases clipped from V and 3 bases from J, the junction kept 11 bases outside the gene matches. The CDR3 spans 17 residues. The germline gives CDR1 SQVTM, CDR2 ANQGSEA. This CDR3 is CSVAGTGDFVGANVLTF. The DNA for the CDR3 is TGCAGCGTAGCCGGGACAGGGGATTTTGTTGGGGCCAACGTCCTGACTTTC.

This chain uses TRBV18 with TRBJ1-3; D perhaps matches TRBD1 (5 bases). CDR3 length: 16 amino acids. Germline V gene lookup returns CDR1 KGHSH and CDR2 LQKENI. V gave up 0 bases and J gave up 8 bases, with 17 bases separating them. The CDR3 loop is CASSPPGRVSDYTIYF. The CDR3 coding sequence is TGTGCCAGCTCACCACCGGGCAGGGTTTCAGATTACACCATATATTTT.

The V and J genes are TRBV2 and TRBJ1-1; D unresolved. This CDR3 region has 13 residues. Germline V CDR1 and CDR2: SNHLY, FYNNEI. The V gene lost 3 bases and the J gene lost 7 bases, with 12 bases spanning the gap. CDR3: CASSDRYFNEAFF. CDR3 nucleotides: TGTGCCAGCAGTGATCGGTATTTCAATGAAGCTTTCTTT.

CDR3: CASSPWGRRGLLDYEQYF. The CDR3 DNA sequence: TGTGCCAGCAGCCCCTGGGGGAGGAGGGGTCTGCTGGACTACGAGCAGTACTTC. The V call is TRBV11-2, the J call TRBJ2-7, with a tentative D call TRBD2 (6 bases). Germline assignment: CDR1 SGHAT and CDR2 FQNNGV. The germline V and J ends were trimmed by 5 bases and 3 bases, with 26 bases remaining between them. This CDR3 has 18 residues.

The rearrangement joins TRBV28 to TRBJ2-5; possible D gene TRBD1, 5 bases. The CDR3 sequence is 13 residues long. In germline, CDR1 is MDHEN, CDR2 SYDVKM. Trimming removed 7 bases from V and 5 bases from J, with 14 bases in between. The CDR3 reads CASTTRVVETQYF. CDR3 nucleotide sequence: TGTGCCAGCACCACCAGGGTGGTGGAGACCCAGTACTTC.

The V gene is TRBV7-2, the J gene TRBJ2-3, with 11 bases lining up with TRBD2. This CDR3 has 17 residues. Trimming cost V 3 bases and J 2 bases; bases outside gene matches: 7. Germline V gives CDR1 SGHTA, CDR2 FQGNSA. CDR3 DNA: TGTGCCAGCAGCTTGAAACTAGCGGGGGACTTCACAGATACGCAGTATTTT. Residues: CASSLKLAGDFTDTQYF.

The V and J genes are TRBV28 and TRBJ2-2; D might be TRBD1 (6 bases). The CDR3 sequence is 15 residues long. Trimming took off 4 bases at V and 0 bases at J, with 9 bases between the two ends. The germline CDR1 and CDR2 sequences are MDHEN and SYDVKM. The CDR3 DNA sequence: TGTGCCAGCAGTTCAGGGGCCGCGAACACCGGGGAGCTGTTTTTT. Translation gives CASSSGAANTGELFF.

The CDR3 region is CASSQAGTGAEQYF. CDR3 in DNA: TGTGCCAGCAGCCAGGCCGGGACAGGGGCCGAGCAGTACTTC. J is TRBJ2-7 and V is TRBV14, with TRBD1 identical over 10 bases. V shed 3 bases and J 6 bases; nucleotides not matched to a gene: 5. The germline gives CDR1 SGHDN, CDR2 FVKESK. The CDR3 consists of 14 residues.

On this clone: The junction departs from the called germline gene at one end, perhaps through a read error. The chain joins TRBV7-6 to TRBJ1-5; the D gene is possibly TRBD1 (5 bases). This CDR3 is 16 amino acids long. Germline V gene lookup returns CDR1 SGHVS and CDR2 FNYEAQ. The CDR3: CASSLEARGVGQPRHF. The CDR3 coding sequence is TGTGCCAGCAGCTTAGAGGCTCGGGGGGTCGGTCAGCCCCGGCATTTT. Full variable domain (outside the CDR3, taken from reference TRBV7-6 and TRBJ1-5): GAGVSQSPRYKVTKRGQDVALRCDPISGHVSLYWYRQALGQGPEFLTYFNYEAQQDKSGLPNDRFSAERPEGSISTLTIQRTEQRDSAMYRCASSLEARGVGQPRHFGDGTRLSIL.

The chain uses TRBV27 and TRBJ2-7; D is possibly TRBD2 (6 bases). Germline V gives CDR1 MNHEY, CDR2 SMNVEV (reference sequence). The CDR3 length is 15 residues. The V end lost 6 bases, the J end lost 2 bases, and 17 bases lay between the germline ends. CDR3 amino acids: CASRARDSYTYEQYF. The CDR3, as DNA: TGTGCCAGCAGAGCCCGGGACTCTTATACCTACGAGCAGTACTTC.

V is TRBV28 and J is TRBJ2-5, with D unresolved. Trimming removed 4 bases from V and 1 base from J, with 7 bases in between. Germline CDR1 and CDR2: MDHEN and SYDVKM. The CDR3 loop spans 13 amino acids. DNA for the CDR3: TGTGCCAGCAGTTCCCTCCTCCAAGAGACCCAGTACTTC. Its translation is CASSSLLQETQYF.